This T cell receptor beta chain was retrieved from a study of blood T cell repertoires in COVID-19. Study-level information: T cells, B-cell-depleted T cells, or PBMCs provided the cDNA or gDNA that served as material.

Profiled with immunoSEQ multiplex PCR; TCRdb holds only in-frame clones, not every one. The sample holds about 270,000 clones, 84% seen once. CDR1 and CDR2 from the germline V gene are SEHNR and FQNEAQ (reference sequence). The V gene end was trimmed by 3 bases and the J gene end by 2 bases; junction bases not matched to a gene: 5. The CDR3 contains 16 residues. J is TRBJ2-3 and V is TRBV7-9, with TRBD2 identical over 10 bases. This clonotype was sampled from a human donor with COVID-19, enrolled during active disease. The donor label of this sample is uncertain. The sequenced sample was peripheral blood. Written as DNA, the CDR3 is TGTGCCAGCAGCTTGTCACTAGCGGGACCCACAGATACGCAGTATTTT. Translation: CASSLSLAGPTDTQYF.